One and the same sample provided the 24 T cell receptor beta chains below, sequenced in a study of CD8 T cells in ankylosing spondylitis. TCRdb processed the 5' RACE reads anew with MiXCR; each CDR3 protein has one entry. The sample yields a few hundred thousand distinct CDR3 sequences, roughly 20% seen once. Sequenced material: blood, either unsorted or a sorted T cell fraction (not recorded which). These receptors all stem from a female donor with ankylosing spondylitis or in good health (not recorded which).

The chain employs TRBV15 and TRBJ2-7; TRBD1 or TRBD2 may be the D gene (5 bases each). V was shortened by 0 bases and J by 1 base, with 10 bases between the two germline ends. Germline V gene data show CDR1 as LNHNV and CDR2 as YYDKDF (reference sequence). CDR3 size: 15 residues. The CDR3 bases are TGTGCCACCAGCAGAGATTATGAGGGGTCCTACGAGCAGTACTTC. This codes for CATSRDYEGSYEQYF. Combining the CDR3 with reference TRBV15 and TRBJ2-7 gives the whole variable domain DAMVIQNPRYQVTQFGKPVTLSCSQTLNHNVMYWYQQKSSQAPKLLFHYYDKDFNNEADTPDNFQSRRPNTSFCFLDIRSPGLGDTAMYLCATSRDYEGSYEQYFGPGTRLTVT.

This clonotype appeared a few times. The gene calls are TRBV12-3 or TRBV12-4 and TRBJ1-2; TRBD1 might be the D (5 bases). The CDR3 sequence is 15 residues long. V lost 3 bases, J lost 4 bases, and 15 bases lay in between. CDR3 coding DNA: TGTGCCAGCAGTTTTTCGAGGGGACGTGGCTATGGCTACACCTTC. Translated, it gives CASSFSRGRGYGYTF.

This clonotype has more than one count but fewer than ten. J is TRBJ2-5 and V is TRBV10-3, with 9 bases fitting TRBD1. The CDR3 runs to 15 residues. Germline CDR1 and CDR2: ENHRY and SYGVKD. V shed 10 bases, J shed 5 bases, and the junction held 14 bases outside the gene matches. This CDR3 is CATAAPGQGTETQYF. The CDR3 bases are TGTGCCACGGCAGCACCGGGACAGGGAACGGAGACCCAGTACTTC.

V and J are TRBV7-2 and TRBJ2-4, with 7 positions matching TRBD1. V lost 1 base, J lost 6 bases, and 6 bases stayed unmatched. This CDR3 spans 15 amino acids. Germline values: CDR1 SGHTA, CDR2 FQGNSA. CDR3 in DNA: TGTGCCAGCAGCTTAGGTGACAGGGCTGGAAACATTCAGTACTTC. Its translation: CASSLGDRAGNIQYF. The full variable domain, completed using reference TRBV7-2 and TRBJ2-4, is GAGVSQSPSNKVTEKGKDVELRCDPISGHTALYWYRQSLGQGLEFLIYFQGNSAPDKSGLPSDRFSAERTGGSVSTLTIQRTQQEDSAVYLCASSLGDRAGNIQYFGAGTRLSVL.

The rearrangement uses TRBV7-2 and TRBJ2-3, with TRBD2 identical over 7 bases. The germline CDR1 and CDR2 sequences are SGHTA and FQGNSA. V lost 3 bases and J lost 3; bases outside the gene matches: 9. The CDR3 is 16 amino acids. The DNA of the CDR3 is TGTGCCAGCAGCTTTAGGGAGCGGGGAGTGACAGATACGCAGTATTTT. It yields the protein CASSFRERGVTDTQYF.

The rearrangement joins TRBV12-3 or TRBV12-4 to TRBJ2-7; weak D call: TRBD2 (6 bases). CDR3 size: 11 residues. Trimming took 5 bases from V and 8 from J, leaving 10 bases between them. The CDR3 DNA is TGTGCCAGCAGTCGGGGGTACAAGCAGTACTTC. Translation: CASSRGYKQYF.

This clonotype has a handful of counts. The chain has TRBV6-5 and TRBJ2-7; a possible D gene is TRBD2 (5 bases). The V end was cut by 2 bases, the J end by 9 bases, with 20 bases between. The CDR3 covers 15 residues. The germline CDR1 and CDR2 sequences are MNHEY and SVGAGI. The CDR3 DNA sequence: TGTGCCAGCAGTTACGGCCCCACGGAGGACCGATGGCAGTACTTC. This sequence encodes CASSYGPTEDRWQYF.

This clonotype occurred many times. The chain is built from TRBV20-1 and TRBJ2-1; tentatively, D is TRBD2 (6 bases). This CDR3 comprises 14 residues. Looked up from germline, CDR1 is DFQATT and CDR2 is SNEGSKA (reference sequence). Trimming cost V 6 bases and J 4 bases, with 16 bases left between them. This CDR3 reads CSAPSVMRYNEQFF. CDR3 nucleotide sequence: TGCAGTGCCCCTAGCGTAATGAGGTACAATGAGCAGTTCTTC.

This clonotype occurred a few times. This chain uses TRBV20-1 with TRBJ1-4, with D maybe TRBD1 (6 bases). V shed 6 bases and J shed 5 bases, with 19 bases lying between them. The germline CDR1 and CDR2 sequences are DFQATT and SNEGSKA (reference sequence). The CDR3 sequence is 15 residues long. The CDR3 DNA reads TGCAGTGCCACGAGGGGTGCCGGGGGCAATGAAAAACTGTTTTTT. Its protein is CSATRGAGGNEKLFF.

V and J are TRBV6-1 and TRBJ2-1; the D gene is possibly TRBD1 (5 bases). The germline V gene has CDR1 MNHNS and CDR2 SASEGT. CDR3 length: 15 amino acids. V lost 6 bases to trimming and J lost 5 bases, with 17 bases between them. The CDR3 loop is CASSRRVGLNNEQFF. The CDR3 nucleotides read TGTGCCAGCAGCCGTCGGGTGGGGCTGAACAATGAGCAGTTCTTC.

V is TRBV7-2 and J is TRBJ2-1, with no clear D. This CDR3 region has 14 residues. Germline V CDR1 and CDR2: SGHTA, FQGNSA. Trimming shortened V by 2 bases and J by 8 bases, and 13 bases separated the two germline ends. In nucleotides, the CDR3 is TGTGCCAGCAGCTTAAGGACCCAAGGACATGAGCAGTTCTTC. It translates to CASSLRTQGHEQFF.

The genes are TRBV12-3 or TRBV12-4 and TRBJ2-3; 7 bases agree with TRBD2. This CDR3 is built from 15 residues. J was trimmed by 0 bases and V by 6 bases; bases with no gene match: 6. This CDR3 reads CASRPKRGSTDTQYF. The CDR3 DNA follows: TGTGCCAGCAGACCTAAGCGGGGCAGCACAGATACGCAGTATTTT.

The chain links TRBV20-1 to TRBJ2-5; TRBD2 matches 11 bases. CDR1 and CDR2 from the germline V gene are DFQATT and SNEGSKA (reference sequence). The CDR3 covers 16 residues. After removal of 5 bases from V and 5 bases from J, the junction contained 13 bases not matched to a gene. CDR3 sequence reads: CSAPPGSGRAWETQYF. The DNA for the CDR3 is TGCAGTGCTCCGCCGGGTAGCGGGAGGGCCTGGGAGACCCAGTACTTC.

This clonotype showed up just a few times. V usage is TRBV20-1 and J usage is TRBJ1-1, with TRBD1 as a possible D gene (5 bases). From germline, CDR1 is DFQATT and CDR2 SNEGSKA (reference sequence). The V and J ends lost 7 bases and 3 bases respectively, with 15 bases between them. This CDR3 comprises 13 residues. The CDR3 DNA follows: TGCAGTGGCCTACAGGAGTCGGACACTGAAGCTTTCTTT. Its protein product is CSGLQESDTEAFF.

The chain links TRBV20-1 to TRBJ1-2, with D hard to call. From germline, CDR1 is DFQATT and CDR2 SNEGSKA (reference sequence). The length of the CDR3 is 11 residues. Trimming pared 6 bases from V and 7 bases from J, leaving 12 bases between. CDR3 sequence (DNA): TGCAGTGCGCTTAGAGGTCCTGGCTACACCTTC. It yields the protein CSALRGPGYTF.

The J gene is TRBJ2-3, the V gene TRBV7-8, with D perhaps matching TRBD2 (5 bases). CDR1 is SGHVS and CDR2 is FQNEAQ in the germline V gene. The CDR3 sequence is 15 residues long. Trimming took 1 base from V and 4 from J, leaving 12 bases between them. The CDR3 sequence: CASSLEGRVADTQYF. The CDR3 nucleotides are TGTGCCAGCAGCTTAGAAGGGAGAGTCGCAGATACGCAGTATTTT.

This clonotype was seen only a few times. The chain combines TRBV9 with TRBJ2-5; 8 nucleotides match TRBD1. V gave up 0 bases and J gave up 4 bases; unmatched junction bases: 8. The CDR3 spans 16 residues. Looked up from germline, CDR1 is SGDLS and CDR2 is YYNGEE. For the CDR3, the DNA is TGTGCCAGCAGCGTAGAGGACAGGGTGCCTATAGAGACCCAGTACTTC. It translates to CASSVEDRVPIETQYF.

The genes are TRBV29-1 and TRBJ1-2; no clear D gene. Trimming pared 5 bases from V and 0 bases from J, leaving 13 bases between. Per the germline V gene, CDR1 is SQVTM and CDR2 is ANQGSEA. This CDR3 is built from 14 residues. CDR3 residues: CSVPRGAANYGYTF. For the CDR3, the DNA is TGCAGCGTTCCCCGGGGAGCCGCTAACTATGGCTACACCTTC.

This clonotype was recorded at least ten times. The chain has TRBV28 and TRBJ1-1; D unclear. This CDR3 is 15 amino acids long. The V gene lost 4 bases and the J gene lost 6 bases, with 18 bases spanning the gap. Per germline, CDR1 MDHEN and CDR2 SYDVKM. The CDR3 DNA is TGTGCCAGCAGTTCTTCTCACCGGCGCGCCTCTGAAGCTTTCTTT. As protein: CASSSSHRRASEAFF.

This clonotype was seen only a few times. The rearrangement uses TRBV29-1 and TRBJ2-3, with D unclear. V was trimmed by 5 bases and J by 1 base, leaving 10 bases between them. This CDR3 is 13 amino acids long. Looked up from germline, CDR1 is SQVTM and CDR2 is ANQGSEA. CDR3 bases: TGCAGCGTTACCCCTCGGGGCACAGATACGCAGTATTTT. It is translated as CSVTPRGTDTQYF.

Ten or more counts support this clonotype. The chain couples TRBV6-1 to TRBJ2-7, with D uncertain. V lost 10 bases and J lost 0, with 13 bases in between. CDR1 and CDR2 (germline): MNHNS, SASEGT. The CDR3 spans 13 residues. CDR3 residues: CATNRVSSYEQYF. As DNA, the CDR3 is TGTGCCACGAATCGGGTTAGCTCCTACGAGCAGTACTTC.

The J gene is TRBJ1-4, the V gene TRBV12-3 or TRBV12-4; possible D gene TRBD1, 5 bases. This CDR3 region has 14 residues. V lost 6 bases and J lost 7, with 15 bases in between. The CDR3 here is CASRITTGFEKLFF. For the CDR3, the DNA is TGTGCCAGCAGGATTACCACAGGTTTTGAAAAACTGTTTTTT.

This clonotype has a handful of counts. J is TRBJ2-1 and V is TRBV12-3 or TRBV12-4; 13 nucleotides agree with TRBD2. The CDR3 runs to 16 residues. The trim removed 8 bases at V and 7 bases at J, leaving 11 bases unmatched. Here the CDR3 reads CASRRGGTSGKNEQFF. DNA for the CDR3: TGTGCCAGCCGTCGAGGAGGGACTAGCGGGAAGAATGAGCAGTTCTTC.

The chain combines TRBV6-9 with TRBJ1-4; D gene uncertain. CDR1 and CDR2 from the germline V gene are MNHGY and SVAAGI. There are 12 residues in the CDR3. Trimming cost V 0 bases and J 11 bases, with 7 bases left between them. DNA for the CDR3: TGTGCCAGCAGTTATTCTTTGCGGAAACTGTTTTTT. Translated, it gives CASSYSLRKLFF.